This T cell receptor (beta chain) was captured in a study of blood T cell repertoires in COVID-19. Background on the study: Whether acute or convalescent, the COVID-19 samples came from the United States, Italy and Spain.

Trimming left V 4 bases short and J 0 bases short, with 10 bases between. The CDR3 totals 14 residues. Germline V gives CDR1 SGHVS, CDR2 FQNEAQ. Original methodology: Estimation of nucleated cell counts relied on the amplification of reference gene primers. Using immunoSEQ multiplex PCR, the repertoire was profiled, and TCRdb retains in-frame clones only, with some absent. The DNA was the basis for D and trimming; V, J and clone size are from that table. This table has more than 65,000 clones, under 80% appearing once. V gene TRBV7-8 combines with J gene TRBJ2-7, with a possible D match to TRBD2 (5 bases). The sample taken for sequencing was peripheral blood. This clonotype originated in an elderly woman with active or convalescent COVID-19. The CDR3 here is CASSWTGDSYEQYF. The DNA of the CDR3 is TGTGCCAGCAGCTGGACTGGGGACTCCTACGAGCAGTACTTC.